This T cell receptor beta chain came from a study of blood T cell repertoires in COVID-19. Assay: immunoSEQ multiplex PCR; the TCRdb copy retains only in-frame clones and omits some. The data show 250,000 or so clones, about 90% seen once. This CDR3 has 16 amino acids. CDR1 is MNHNS, CDR2 SASEGT, per germline. V gave up 2 bases and J gave up 5 bases; unmatched junction bases: 12. The TCR originated in a woman aged 25 to 45 with acute COVID-19. The chain couples TRBV6-1 to TRBJ2-7, with TRBD1 identical over 7 bases. Sample: PBMCs or T cells enriched from blood (not recorded which). Written as DNA, the CDR3 is TGTGCCAGCAGTGAAAAGGCGACAGGGAGTGTGGACGAGCAGTACTTC. Residues: CASSEKATGSVDEQYF.